Listed here are 17 T cell receptor beta chains from one sample, sequenced in a study of T cell responses to AZD1222 COVID-19 vaccine. Only in-frame clones appear in the TCRdb table, and some are missing; sequencing was by immunoSEQ multiplex PCR. The sample has under 150,000 clones, 80% to 90% seen once. The sample in question was peripheral blood, obtained on day 0 of AZD1222 vaccination. These receptors came from an adult in good health.

This sequence joins TRBV12-5 and TRBJ1-2; D gene unclear. Germline V gene lookup returns CDR1 LGHNT and CDR2 FRNRAP. V dropped 7 bases and J dropped 4 bases, with 10 bases sitting between them. The CDR3 spans 12 residues. CDR3 sequence (DNA): TGTGCTAGTGCCGCGGGCGCCTATGGCTACACCTTC. Its translation: CASAAGAYGYTF.

This clone was seen only once. The chain combines TRBV7-2 with TRBJ2-1; D uncertain. V lost 4 bases to trimming and J lost 0 bases, with 7 bases between them. This CDR3 has 14 amino acids. CDR1 and CDR2 from the germline V gene are SGHTA and FQGNSA. This CDR3 is CASSSRPSYNEQFF. CDR3 nucleotides: TGTGCCAGCAGCTCTCGGCCCTCCTACAATGAGCAGTTCTTC.

This chain joins TRBV30 and TRBJ2-7, with 10 bases that match TRBD2. The V and J ends lost 3 bases and 5 bases, in that order; junction bases with no gene match: 10. This CDR3 is 15 amino acids long. Germline-derived CDR1 and CDR2 are GTSNPN and SVGIG (reference sequence). The CDR3 DNA reads as TGTGCCTGGAGCGGCAAGCGGGAGGGCCTTAACGAGCAGTACTTC. Residues: CAWSGKREGLNEQYF. Full variable domain (missing parts from reference TRBV30 and TRBJ2-7): SQTIHQWPATLVQPVGSPLSLECTVEGTSNPNLYWYRQAAGRGLQLLFYSVGIGQISSEVPQNLSASRPQDRQFILSSKKLLLSDSGFYLCAWSGKREGLNEQYFGPGTRLTVT.

The genes are TRBV11-2 and TRBJ1-2; D call uncertain. CDR1 and CDR2 from the germline V gene are SGHAT and FQNNGV. Trimming left V 2 bases short and J 4 bases short, with 8 bases between. The CDR3 is made up of 13 amino acids. This CDR3 reads CASSLNTLYGYTF. The CDR3, as DNA: TGTGCCAGCAGCTTAAATACCCTCTATGGCTACACCTTC.

The chain joins TRBV6-1 to TRBJ2-7; possible D gene TRBD1, 6 bases. The CDR3 loop spans 12 amino acids. Trimming pared 3 bases from V and 7 bases from J, leaving 10 bases between. Germline V lookup: CDR1 MNHNS, CDR2 SASEGT. The CDR3 DNA sequence: TGTGCCAGCAGTGAGGGGGCGCTTGAGCAGTACTTC. Its translation is CASSEGALEQYF.

CDR3 sequence: CASSRRTDNYNEQFF. The DNA for the CDR3 is TGTGCCAGCTCACGGCGGACAGACAACTACAATGAGCAGTTCTTC. The chain recombines TRBV18 with TRBJ2-1, with TRBD1 as a possible D gene (6 bases). Germline loops: CDR1 KGHSH, CDR2 LQKENI. This CDR3 is built from 15 residues. V lost 4 bases and J lost 3, with 13 bases in between.

Note on this clone: An end of the junction differs from the germline gene, which may be a read error. The J gene is TRBJ2-7, the V gene TRBV7-7, with D maybe TRBD2 (5 bases). Per the germline V gene, CDR1 is SSHAT and CDR2 is FNYEAQ (reference sequence). This CDR3 spans 14 amino acids. As DNA, the CDR3 is TGTGCTAGCAGCTTAGGACCGTCCGGGGACGAGCAGTACTTC. Its protein product is CASSLGPSGDEQYF. Based on the CDR3 plus reference TRBV7-7 and TRBJ2-7, the full variable domain is GAGVSQSPRYKVTKRGQDVTLRCDPISSHATLYWYQQALGQGPEFLTYFNYEAQPDKSGLPSDRFSAERPEGSISTLTIQRTEQRDSAMYRCASSLGPSGDEQYFGPGTRLTVT.

This clone has a handful of counts. The gene calls are TRBV7-9 and TRBJ2-7, with D perhaps assigned TRBD1 or TRBD2 (5 bases each). The V end lost 5 bases, the J end lost 6 bases, and 23 bases lay between the germline ends. This CDR3 is 16 amino acids long. Germline V gives CDR1 SEHNR, CDR2 FQNEAQ (reference sequence). The DNA for the CDR3 is TGTGCCAGCAGCCAAGAGTATTTCGGGGCTGTTAGCGAGCAGTACTTC. Translated: CASSQEYFGAVSEQYF.

The chain has TRBV7-3 and TRBJ1-5, with D possibly TRBD1 on 6 matching bases. This CDR3 comprises 13 residues. CDR1 is SGHTA, CDR2 FQGTGA, per germline. Deletions cut 3 bases from V and 3 bases from J, with 6 bases between. CDR3 region: CASSLGANQPQHF. DNA for the CDR3: TGTGCCAGCAGCTTGGGGGCCAATCAGCCCCAGCATTTT.

This chain joins TRBV9 and TRBJ2-1; D gene unclear. V lost 2 bases and J lost 7, with 13 bases in between. Germline assignment: CDR1 SGDLS and CDR2 YYNGEE. The CDR3 is 14 residues long. The CDR3 protein is CASSVGFTGNEQFF. The CDR3 bases are TGTGCCAGCAGCGTCGGTTTTACCGGGAATGAGCAGTTCTTC.

The V call is TRBV21-1, the J call TRBJ2-1; the D call of TRBD2 is as the table states it, not checked on the DNA. TRBV21-1 is marked as a pseudogene. CDR3 size: 19 residues. The CDR3 sequence is CASSKFSGPGPPGNNEQFF. As DNA, the CDR3 is TGTGCCAGCAGCAAGTTTAGTGGTCCTGGCCCGCCGGGAAACAATGAGCAGTTCTTC.

The chain recombines TRBV5-1 with TRBJ1-5; the D is unclear. Germline V gene lookup returns CDR1 SGHRS and CDR2 YFSETQ. This CDR3 comprises 13 residues. Trimming shortened V by 4 bases and J by 1 base, and 6 bases separated the two germline ends. The CDR3 here is CASSMDSNQPQHF. The CDR3 region has the DNA TGCGCCAGCAGCATGGACAGCAATCAGCCCCAGCATTTT. The variable domain in full, completed from reference TRBV5-1 and TRBJ1-5, reads KAGVTQTPRYLIKTRGQQVTLSCSPISGHRSVSWYQQTPGQGLQFLFEYFSETQRNKGNFPGRFSGRQFSNSRSEMNVSTLELGDSALYLCASSMDSNQPQHFGDGTRLSIL.

Details on this clone: At one boundary the junction diverges from the germline segment, which might be a read error. The V gene is TRBV5-8, the J gene TRBJ1-5; a possible D gene is TRBD1 (5 bases). The CDR3 is 12 residues long. The germline V gene has CDR1 SGHTS and CDR2 YDEGEE. The CDR3 region has the DNA TGTGCCAGCAGCTTGTTCGTTGGGGCAGCCGATTTT. Translation: CASSLFVGAADF.

CDR3 in DNA: TGTGCCAGTGCTATCGGGGGGACCTACGAGCAGTACTTC. It codes for CASAIGGTYEQYF. This chain joins TRBV19 and TRBJ2-7; 7 bases line up with TRBD2. J lost 2 bases, V lost 8 bases, and 6 bases had no gene match. CDR1 is LNHDA and CDR2 is SQIVND in the germline V gene (reference sequence). This CDR3 contains 13 residues.

This chain joins TRBV2 and TRBJ1-2; 9 bases are a match to TRBD1. The V gene end was trimmed by 7 bases and the J gene end by 6 bases; junction bases not matched to a gene: 6. The germline V gene has CDR1 SNHLY and CDR2 FYNNEI. The CDR3 has 13 amino acids. CDR3 region: CASNLQGAHGYTF. Written as DNA, the CDR3 is TGTGCCAGCAATCTACAGGGGGCCCATGGCTACACCTTC.

The rearrangement uses TRBV11-2 and TRBJ2-3, with 14 bases fitting TRBD2. CDR1 is SGHAT, CDR2 FQNNGV, per germline. Unmatched junction bases numbered 7, after V lost 5 bases and J lost 0 bases. There are 18 residues in the CDR3. CDR3 sequence reads: CASSKTSGGAGSTDTQYF. The CDR3 region has the DNA TGTGCCAGCAGCAAGACTAGCGGGGGGGCCGGTAGCACAGATACGCAGTATTTT.

The J gene is TRBJ1-1, the V gene TRBV10-2; D is perhaps TRBD1 (5 bases). Looked up from germline, CDR1 is WSHSY and CDR2 is SAAADI. The CDR3 contains 15 residues. Trimming stripped 0 bases from V and 6 bases from J, with 14 bases between. CDR3 amino acids: CASSESPGRVAEAFF. CDR3 in DNA: TGCGCCAGCAGTGAGTCTCCAGGGCGAGTGGCTGAAGCTTTCTTT.